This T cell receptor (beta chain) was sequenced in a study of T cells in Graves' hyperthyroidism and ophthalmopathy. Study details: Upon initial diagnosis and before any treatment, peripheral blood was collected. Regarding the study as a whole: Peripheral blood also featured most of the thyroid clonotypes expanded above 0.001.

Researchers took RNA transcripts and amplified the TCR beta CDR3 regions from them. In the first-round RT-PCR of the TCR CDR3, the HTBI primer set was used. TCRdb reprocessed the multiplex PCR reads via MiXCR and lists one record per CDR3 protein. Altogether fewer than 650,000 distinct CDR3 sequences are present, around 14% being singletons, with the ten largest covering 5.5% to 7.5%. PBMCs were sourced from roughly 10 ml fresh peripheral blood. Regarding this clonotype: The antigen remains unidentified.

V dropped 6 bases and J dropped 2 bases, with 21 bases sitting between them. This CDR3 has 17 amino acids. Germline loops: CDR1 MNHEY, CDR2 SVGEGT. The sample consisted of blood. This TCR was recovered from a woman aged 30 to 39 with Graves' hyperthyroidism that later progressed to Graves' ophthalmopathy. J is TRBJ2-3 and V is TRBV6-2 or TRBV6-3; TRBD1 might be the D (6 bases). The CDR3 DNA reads TGTGCCAGCAGCTCCCCCCTGACAGGACAATTCACAGATACGCAGTATTTT. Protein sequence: CASSSPLTGQFTDTQYF.